This T cell receptor beta chain was recorded in a study of T cells after yellow fever vaccination. Per the germline V gene, CDR1 is SGHRS and CDR2 is YFSETQ. The CDR3 is 14 amino acids. The V gene lost 0 bases and the J gene lost 3 bases, with 9 bases spanning the gap. A single record per CDR3 protein comes from TCRdb applying MiXCR to the 5' RACE reads. The sample yields about 340,000 distinct CDR3 sequences, 3% to 4.5% seen once. The receptor's source is a man between 18 and 35 years old who received the YFV17D yellow fever vaccine. The chain joins TRBV5-1 to TRBJ1-2; tentatively, D is TRBD1 (5 bases). Sequencing was performed on PBMCs, taken 5 days after the yellow fever booster vaccination. The CDR3 nucleotides are TGCGCCAGCAGCTTGGCGGGGGAGGACTATGGCTACACCTTC. This translates into CASSLAGEDYGYTF.